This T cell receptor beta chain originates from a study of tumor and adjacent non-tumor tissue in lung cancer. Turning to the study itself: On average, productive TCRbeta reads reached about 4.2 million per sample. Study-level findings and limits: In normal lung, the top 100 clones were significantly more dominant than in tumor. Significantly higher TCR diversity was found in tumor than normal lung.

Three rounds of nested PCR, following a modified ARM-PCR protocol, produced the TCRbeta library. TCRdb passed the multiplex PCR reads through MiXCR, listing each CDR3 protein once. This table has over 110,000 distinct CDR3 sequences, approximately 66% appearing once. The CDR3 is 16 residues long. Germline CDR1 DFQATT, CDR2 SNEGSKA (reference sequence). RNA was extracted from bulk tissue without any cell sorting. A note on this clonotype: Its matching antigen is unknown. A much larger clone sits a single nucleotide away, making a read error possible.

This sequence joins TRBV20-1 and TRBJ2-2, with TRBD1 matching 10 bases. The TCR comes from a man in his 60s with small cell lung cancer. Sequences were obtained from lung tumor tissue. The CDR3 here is CIARDRTGGRTGELFF. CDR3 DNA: TGCATTGCTAGAGATCGGACAGGGGGACGGACCGGGGAGCTGTTTTTT.